The 6 T cell receptor beta chains in this list originate from one sample, sequenced in a study of CD8 T cells in Susac syndrome. Random hexamers were used to reverse transcribe the RNA input (about 0.5 to 1 ug). TCRdb redid the calling of the immunoSEQ multiplex PCR reads with MiXCR, one entry per CDR3 protein. Here the sample spans around 130,000 distinct CDR3 sequences, around 75% being singletons. Sequenced input: CD8+ T cells from PBMCs. Source of these receptors: a human donor with multiple sclerosis.

The chain carries TRBV7-8 and TRBJ2-2; 7 bases fit TRBD2. J gave up 1 base and V 1 base, and 0 bases lay outside the gene matches. There are 15 residues in the CDR3. From germline, CDR1 is SGHVS and CDR2 FQNEAQ. CDR3 amino acids: CASSLGGGNTGELFF. The CDR3, as DNA: TGTGCCAGCAGCTTAGGCGGGGGGAACACCGGGGAGCTGTTTTTT.

V gene TRBV12-3 or TRBV12-4 combines with J gene TRBJ1-2; tentatively, D is TRBD1 (6 bases). This CDR3 comprises 15 residues. V was pared by 3 bases and J by 4 bases, with 15 bases between. CDR3 bases: TGTGCCAGCAGTTTTGGTAGTGGAGGGGGCTATGGCTACACCTTC. Translated, it gives CASSFGSGGGYGYTF.

This chain connects TRBV3-1 to TRBJ1-5, with 11 bases matching TRBD1. Germline CDR1 and CDR2: LGHDT and YNNKEL (reference sequence). The CDR3 has 16 amino acids. Trimming removed 0 bases from V and 6 bases from J; junction bases left unmatched: 4. The CDR3 DNA reads TGTGCCAGCAGCCAAGATCCGGGACAGGGGGGTCAGCCCCAGCATTTT. Protein product: CASSQDPGQGGQPQHF.

This chain connects TRBV20-1 to TRBJ1-1, with 7 bases fitting TRBD1. Germline CDR1 and CDR2: DFQATT and SNEGSKA (reference sequence). The CDR3 covers 13 residues. The junction had 5 bases not matched to a gene; V was cut back by 6 bases and J by 1 base. CDR3 coding DNA: TGCAGTGCCCTAGACAGGGCGAACACTGAAGCTTTCTTT. This translates into CSALDRANTEAFF.

In this sample, this clonotype turned up a few times. This chain links TRBV9 with TRBJ2-2, with D perhaps TRBD2 (6 bases). Trimming took 3 bases from V and 6 from J, leaving 9 bases between them. The CDR3 runs 13 residues. Germline lookup yields CDR1 SGDLS and CDR2 YYNGEE. The CDR3: CASSGRRAGELFF. The DNA of the CDR3 is TGTGCCAGCAGCGGCAGGAGGGCCGGGGAGCTGTTTTTT.

The gene calls are TRBV19 and TRBJ1-2; a possible D gene is TRBD1 (5 bases). Germline CDR1 and CDR2: LNHDA and SQIVND (reference sequence). The CDR3 has 13 residues. Deletions cut 7 bases from V and 6 bases from J, with 15 bases between. This CDR3 is CASTRMGVDGYTF. The CDR3 DNA reads as TGTGCCAGTACACGAATGGGGGTTGATGGCTACACCTTC. Full variable domain (outside the CDR3, taken from reference TRBV19 and TRBJ1-2): DGGITQSPKYLFRKEGQNVTLSCEQNLNHDAMYWYRQDPGQGLRLIYYSQIVNDFQKGDIAEGYSVSREKKESFPLTVTSAQKNPTAFYLCASTRMGVDGYTFGSGTRLTVV.